This section outlines one TCR beta chain sequence together with its context. Its antigen is unidentified. Here immunoSEQ multiplex PCR was the method, and the copy in TCRdb shows in-frame clones only, minus some. The table includes approximately 76,000 clones, approximately 86% detected once. The study sampled blood at baseline, cycle 4 day 1, and cycle 7 day 1. This sample was taken from a study of OX40 agonist ivuxolimab in advanced cancers. Background on the study: Given to patients was ivuxolimab, an agonistic anti-OX40 (CD134) antibody.

Study results and limitations: Relative to CD4+, CD8+ T cells held more expanded clones on average.

The receptor comes from an adult with an advanced solid tumor such as melanoma, head and neck, liver or kidney cancer. The specimen comprised CD4+ or CD8+ T cells sorted from blood, sampled in a trial of the OX40 agonist ivuxolimab.

Here the CDR3 DNA reads TGTGCCAGCAGTTTCCCTGAACGTGACTACGAGCAGTACTTC. Protein sequence: CASSFPERDYEQYF. The chain couples TRBV27 to TRBJ2-7; D uncertain. Germline values: CDR1 MNHEY, CDR2 SMNVEV (reference sequence). The CDR3 contains 14 residues. Trimming removed 3 bases at V and 3 bases at J, with 12 bases between.